The source of this T cell receptor (beta chain) is a study of OX40 agonist ivuxolimab in advanced cancers. Study-wide results and caveats: Part of the nonresponder group also had normalized T-cell clonal expansion that was low.

This clone has more than one count but fewer than ten. Its antigen is as yet unknown. The assay was immunoSEQ multiplex PCR, and TCRdb's table has in-frame clones only and misses some. Of 45,000 or so clones listed, roughly 82% were seen once; the top ten hold around 2.1%. The receptor was derived from an adult with an advanced solid tumor such as melanoma, head and neck, liver or kidney cancer. The sample here was CD4+ or CD8+ T cells sorted from blood, taken in a trial of the OX40 agonist ivuxolimab.

This chain's CDR3 is CASSEARAPANYGYTF. CDR3 nucleotides: TGTGCCAGCAGTGAAGCCCGGGCCCCGGCTAACTATGGCTACACCTTC. V is TRBV2 and J is TRBJ1-2; D gene unclear. V gave up 0 bases and J gave up 0 bases, with 11 bases separating them. The V gene's germline CDR1 is SNHLY and CDR2 FYNNEI. The CDR3 sequence is 16 residues long. Combining the CDR3 with reference TRBV2 and TRBJ1-2 gives the whole variable domain EPEVTQTPSHQVTQMGQEVILRCVPISNHLYFYWYRQILGQKVEFLVSFYNNEISEKSEIFDDQFSVERPDGSNFTLKIRSTKLEDSAMYFCASSEARAPANYGYTFGSGTRLTVV.